The 26 T cell receptor beta chains below were found in one sample sequenced in a study of blood T cell repertoires in COVID-19. TCRdb keeps only in-frame clones here, not all; method: immunoSEQ multiplex PCR. The sample contains about 130,000 clones, 85% of which appear only once. Sequencing input: peripheral blood. All receptors come from a man older than 75 with active or convalescent COVID-19.

This clone was seen a few times. V is TRBV14 and J is TRBJ2-3; tentatively, D is TRBD2 (5 bases). Germline loops: CDR1 SGHDN, CDR2 FVKESK. The V gene lost 4 bases and the J gene lost 2 bases, with 10 bases spanning the gap. The CDR3 runs 14 residues. The CDR3 region is CASSLTRFTDTQYF. DNA for the CDR3: TGTGCCAGCAGCCTCACTAGGTTCACAGATACGCAGTATTTT.

The V and J genes are TRBV3-1 (or the pseudogene TRBV3-2) and TRBJ1-5; D possibly corresponds to TRBD1 (5 bases). V was cut by 8 bases and J by 6 bases, with 14 bases left in between. The CDR3 runs 13 residues. Germline V lookup: CDR1 LGHDT, CDR2 YNNKEL (reference sequence). CDR3 coding DNA: TGTGCCAGCGGGAGCGGGACGGGTCAGCCCCAGCATTTT. It specifies CASGSGTGQPQHF.

This chain joins TRBV5-6 and TRBJ1-6; TRBD1 is a possible D gene (5 bases). CDR3 size: 17 residues. Per germline, CDR1 SGHDT and CDR2 YYEEEE. The V and J ends lost 3 bases and 8 bases respectively, with 21 bases between them. CDR3 bases: TGTGCCAGCAGCTACGACAGATACCCCGGGCAGGATTCACCCCTCCACTTT. It yields the protein CASSYDRYPGQDSPLHF.

J is TRBJ1-2 and V is TRBV7-9; unclear D gene. CDR1 SEHNR and CDR2 FQNEAQ come from the germline V gene (reference sequence). V was pared by 1 base and J by 4 bases, with 10 bases between. This CDR3 comprises 14 residues. CDR3 region: CASSLGADTYGYTF. Here the CDR3 DNA reads TGTGCCAGCAGCTTAGGGGCAGACACCTATGGCTACACCTTC.

This clone has a handful of counts. The chain links TRBV2 to TRBJ1-1; D unresolved. The CDR3 length is 14 residues. CDR1 and CDR2 from the germline V gene are SNHLY and FYNNEI. Trimming pared 5 bases from V and 1 base from J, leaving 11 bases between. The CDR3 nucleotides are TGTGCCAGCAGTCGTCCCCCAGAGAACACTGAAGCTTTCTTT. Residues: CASSRPPENTEAFF.

The chain uses TRBV4-1 and TRBJ1-2; D might be TRBD1 (5 bases). The CDR3 has 14 residues. Trimming cost V 2 bases and J 1 base, with 8 bases left between them. Germline CDR1 reads MGHRA; CDR2 reads YSYEKL. The CDR3 reads CASSQLTVNYGYTF. DNA for the CDR3: TGCGCCAGCAGCCAATTGACAGTTAACTATGGCTACACCTTC.

This clone appeared a single time. V is TRBV6-6 and J is TRBJ2-1; D is perhaps TRBD2 (7 bases). Germline CDR1 and CDR2: MNHNY and SVGAGI (reference sequence). This CDR3 has 16 residues. V lost 2 bases to trimming and J lost 7 bases, with 18 bases between them. CDR3 protein: CASSYGGGGARNEQFF. The CDR3 DNA reads TGTGCCAGCAGTTACGGGGGAGGGGGGGCCAGGAATGAGCAGTTCTTC.

V and J are TRBV29-1 and TRBJ2-3; TRBD1 matches 10 bases. Germline V lookup: CDR1 SQVTM, CDR2 ANQGSEA. CDR3 length: 14 residues. With 4 bases clipped from V and 11 bases from J, the junction kept 12 bases outside the gene matches. The CDR3 DNA is TGCAGCGTTGCGGGACAGGGGTATTCTGGGATGCAGTATTTT. Protein sequence: CSVAGQGYSGMQYF.

This clone was seen just once. The rearrangement links TRBV19 to TRBJ2-1, with D possibly TRBD2 on 6 matching bases. V was trimmed by 5 bases and J by 4 bases, leaving 9 bases between them. The CDR3 is 13 residues long. Per germline, CDR1 LNHDA and CDR2 SQIVND (reference sequence). The CDR3 region is CASSLGLYNEQFF. CDR3 DNA: TGTGCCAGTAGTCTGGGACTTTACAATGAGCAGTTCTTC.

The V gene is TRBV9, the J gene TRBJ2-5, with 8 bases matching TRBD1. CDR1 is SGDLS, CDR2 YYNGEE, per germline. The CDR3 is 16 amino acids. With V trimmed by 0 bases and J by 6 bases, 10 bases remained unmatched. The CDR3 DNA follows: TGTGCCAGCAGCGTAGGTGGACAGGGCCGGGCGAAGACCCAGTACTTC. The encoded protein is CASSVGGQGRAKTQYF. The full variable domain, in which reference TRBV9 and TRBJ2-5 provide the parts outside the CDR3, is DSGVTQTPKHLITATGQRVTLRCSPRSGDLSVYWYQQSLDQGLQFLIQYYNGEERAKGNILERFSAQQFPDLHSELNLSSLELGDSALYFCASSVGGQGRAKTQYFGPGTRLLVL.

A word on this clone: The junction and the germline gene differ at one end; a read error may be behind it. The chain is built from TRBV6-5 and TRBJ1-1, with 8 nucleotides matching TRBD1. This CDR3 contains 14 residues. CDR1 and CDR2 (germline): MNHEY, SVGAGI. In DNA form, the CDR3 reads TGTGCCAGCAGTTCAACCCAGGGGGCAACTGGAGCTTTCTTT. Its protein is CASSSTQGATGAFF.

The gene calls are TRBV14 and TRBJ2-7, with D possibly TRBD2 on 5 matching bases. The CDR3 runs to 16 residues. Germline lookup yields CDR1 SGHDN and CDR2 FVKESK. Deletions cut 0 bases from V and 2 bases from J, with 14 bases between. The CDR3 DNA is TGTGCCAGCAGCCAAGATAGAGGGTTAAGCGCCTACGAGCAGTACTTC. This gives the protein CASSQDRGLSAYEQYF. Complete variable domain (other parts from reference TRBV14 and TRBJ2-7): EAGVTQFPSHSVIEKGQTVTLRCDPISGHDNLYWYRRVMGKEIKFLLHFVKESKQDESGMPNNRFLAERTGGTYSTLKVQPAELEDSGVYFCASSQDRGLSAYEQYFGPGTRLTVT.

The chain recombines TRBV28 with TRBJ2-2; TRBD1 agrees at 12 bases. The CDR3 totals 15 residues. Germline V lookup: CDR1 MDHEN, CDR2 SYDVKM. V was clipped by 7 bases and J by 7 bases; unmatched bases: 7. The CDR3 DNA sequence: TGTGCCAGCATTGAGGGACAGGGGGCCGTCGGGGAGCTGTTTTTT. Translating it yields CASIEGQGAVGELFF.

This chain uses TRBV5-1 with TRBJ2-2; no clear D. This CDR3 region has 15 residues. Trimming removed 0 bases at V and 0 bases at J, with 6 bases between. Germline assignment: CDR1 SGHRS and CDR2 YFSETQ. CDR3 in amino acids: CASSLGVTNTGELFF. As DNA, the CDR3 is TGCGCCAGCAGCTTGGGAGTTACGAACACCGGGGAGCTGTTTTTT.

The rearrangement uses TRBV3-1 (or the pseudogene TRBV3-2) and TRBJ2-3; TRBD2 matches at 7 bases. With 1 base clipped from V and 2 bases from J, the junction kept 6 bases outside the gene matches. The CDR3 extends over 16 amino acids. In germline, CDR1 is LGHDT, CDR2 YNNKEL (reference sequence). CDR3 nucleotides: TGTGCCAGCAGCCAAGTAGGACTAGGGTACACAGATACGCAGTATTTT. This sequence encodes CASSQVGLGYTDTQYF.

The chain combines TRBV7-2 with TRBJ2-3, with 9 bases matching TRBD2. The junction had 9 bases not matched to a gene; V was cut back by 2 bases and J by 3 bases. Per the germline V gene, CDR1 is SGHTA and CDR2 is FQGNSA. The CDR3 has 17 amino acids. In DNA, the CDR3 is TGTGCCAGCAGCTTAAAGGCGGGAGGGCCGGCGACAGATACGCAGTATTTT. Its translation is CASSLKAGGPATDTQYF.

The CDR3 DNA reads TGTGCCAGCAGCCCGGGACTAGCTTGGGAGACCCAGTACTTC. It translates to CASSPGLAWETQYF. The V gene is TRBV6-5, the J gene TRBJ2-5, with 9 bases matching TRBD2. V dropped 6 bases and J dropped 5; count of bases not matched to a gene: 7. CDR3 length: 14 amino acids. Looked up from germline, CDR1 is MNHEY and CDR2 is SVGAGI.

The chain recombines TRBV5-3 with TRBJ2-3, with 11 bases lining up with TRBD2. TRBV5-3 qualifies as an ORF whose function is uncertain. Germline trimming cut 4 bases from V and 0 bases from J; bases unmatched to any gene: 19. This CDR3 has 21 residues. The CDR3: CARSRDPNTSGGDTSTDTQYF. The CDR3 nucleotides read TGTGCCAGAAGCCGCGACCCAAATACTAGCGGGGGAGATACTAGCACAGATACGCAGTATTTT.

This clone was detected ten times or more. The chain recombines TRBV7-3 with TRBJ2-2; D is unresolved. The CDR3 has 13 amino acids. Germline CDR1 and CDR2: SGHTA and FQGTGA. V shed 1 base and J shed 6 bases, with 6 bases lying between them. The CDR3 region is CASSLNSAGELFF. CDR3 bases: TGTGCCAGCAGCTTAAATTCTGCCGGGGAGCTGTTTTTT.

The CDR3 loop is CAVWTGVEGEQFF. CDR3 coding DNA: TGTGCCGTCTGGACAGGGGTTGAAGGTGAGCAGTTCTTC. The chain carries TRBV6-5 and TRBJ2-1; 9 nucleotides agree with TRBD1. Germline CDR1 is MNHEY and CDR2 is SVGAGI. Germline trimming cut 11 bases from V and 9 bases from J; bases unmatched to any gene: 11. This CDR3 has 13 residues.

The chain joins TRBV9 to TRBJ1-2; D may be TRBD1 (5 bases). The CDR3 sequence is 11 residues long. V was trimmed by 3 bases and J by 5 bases, leaving 5 bases between them. Germline V gene sequence: CDR1 SGDLS, CDR2 YYNGEE. CDR3 sequence: CASSAGYGYTF. CDR3 coding DNA: TGTGCCAGCAGCGCAGGGTATGGCTACACCTTC.

The chain links TRBV29-1 to TRBJ2-5; 7 bases map to TRBD1. The V gene's germline CDR1 is SQVTM and CDR2 ANQGSEA. Trimming cost V 4 bases and J 5 bases; bases outside gene matches: 10. The CDR3 contains 14 residues. The CDR3 nucleotides read TGCAGCGTTGCCCATGCAGGGGGTCGTGAGACCCAGTACTTC. Translated, it gives CSVAHAGGRETQYF.

V and J are TRBV12-5 and TRBJ2-5; 8 bases are shared with TRBD2. Germline CDR1 reads LGHNT; CDR2 reads FRNRAP. V was pared by 0 bases and J by 2 bases, with 2 bases of the junction left unmatched. The CDR3 totals 15 residues. CDR3 in amino acids: CASGLVIAGQETQYF. CDR3 DNA sequence: TGTGCTAGTGGTTTGGTGATAGCGGGGCAAGAGACCCAGTACTTC.

V and J are TRBV5-1 and TRBJ1-1; D uncertain. The germline V gene has CDR1 SGHRS and CDR2 YFSETQ. The ends were cut back, 0 bases at V and 5 bases at J, with 8 bases in the middle. This CDR3 spans 13 amino acids. CDR3 protein: CASSLGAGTEAFF. The CDR3 nucleotides are TGCGCCAGCAGCTTGGGTGCCGGGACTGAAGCTTTCTTT.

The V and J genes are TRBV11-2 and TRBJ1-1; 7 nucleotides match TRBD1. V lost 5 bases to trimming and J lost 5 bases; unmatched junction nucleotides: 5. The CDR3 contains 13 residues. Germline V gene data show CDR1 as SGHAT and CDR2 as FQNNGV. CDR3 sequence reads: CASSMARGTEAFF. The CDR3 coding sequence is TGTGCCAGCAGCATGGCCAGGGGGACTGAAGCTTTCTTT.

This sequence joins TRBV6-4 and TRBJ2-2; no clear D gene. The germline V and J ends were trimmed by 7 bases and 13 bases, with 4 bases remaining between them. CDR3 length equals 8 residues. Germline CDR1 reads MRHNA; CDR2 reads SNTAGT. CDR3 residues: CASNGLFF. The CDR3 DNA is TGTGCCAGCAACGGGCTGTTTTTT.